This TCR beta chain was obtained from a study of blood T cell repertoires in COVID-19. Study-wide context: Material from acute and convalescent COVID-19 was sourced from the United States, Italy and Spain. PBMCs, B-cell-depleted T cells, or T cells provided the cDNA or gDNA that made up the material.

Authors' analysis steps: Quantification of nucleated cells was approximated via reference gene primer amplification. Only in-frame clones appear in the TCRdb table, and some are missing; sequencing was by immunoSEQ multiplex PCR. Clone size and V and J calls were adopted from that table, with D and trimming inferred from the DNA. The table records roughly 80,000 clones, about nine tenths of them present only once. In its sample, this clone was seen once. Trimming pared 0 bases from V and 0 bases from J, leaving 15 bases between. The CDR3 length is 17 residues. From germline, CDR1 is LGHNA and CDR2 YNFKEQ.

The sequence was obtained from a woman aged 60-75 years with acute or convalescent COVID-19. The source material was peripheral blood. The chain is built from TRBV4-2 and TRBJ2-7; D might be TRBD1 (5 bases). The CDR3 loop reads CASSQDLLGASSYEQYF. CDR3 nucleotides: TGTGCCAGCAGCCAAGATCTTTTAGGGGCAAGCTCCTACGAGCAGTACTTC.